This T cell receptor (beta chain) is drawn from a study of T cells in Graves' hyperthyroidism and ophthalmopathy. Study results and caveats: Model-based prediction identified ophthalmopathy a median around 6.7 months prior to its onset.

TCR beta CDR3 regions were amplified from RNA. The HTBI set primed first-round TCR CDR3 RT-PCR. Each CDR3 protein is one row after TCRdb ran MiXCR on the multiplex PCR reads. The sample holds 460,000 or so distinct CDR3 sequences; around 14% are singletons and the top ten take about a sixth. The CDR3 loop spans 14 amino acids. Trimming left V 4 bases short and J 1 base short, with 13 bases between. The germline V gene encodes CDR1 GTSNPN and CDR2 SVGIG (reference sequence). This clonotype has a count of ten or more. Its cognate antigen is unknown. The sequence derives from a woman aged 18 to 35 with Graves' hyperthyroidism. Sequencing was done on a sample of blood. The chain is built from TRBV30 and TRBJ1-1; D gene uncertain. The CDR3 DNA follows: TGTGCCTGGAACCCTGGCAGTCAGAACACTGAAGCTTTCTTT. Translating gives CAWNPGSQNTEAFF.